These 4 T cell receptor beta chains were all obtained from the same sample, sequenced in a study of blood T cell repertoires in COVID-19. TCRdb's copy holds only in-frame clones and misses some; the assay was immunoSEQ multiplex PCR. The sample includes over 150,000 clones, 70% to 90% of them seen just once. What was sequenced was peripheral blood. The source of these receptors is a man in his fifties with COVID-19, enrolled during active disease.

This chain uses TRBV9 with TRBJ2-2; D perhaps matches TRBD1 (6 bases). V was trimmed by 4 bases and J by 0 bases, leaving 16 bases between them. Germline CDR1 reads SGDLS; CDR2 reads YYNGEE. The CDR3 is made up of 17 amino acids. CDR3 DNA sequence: TGTGCCAGCAGCAGACCGACAGGCAACGCGAACACCGGGGAGCTGTTTTTT. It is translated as CASSRPTGNANTGELFF.

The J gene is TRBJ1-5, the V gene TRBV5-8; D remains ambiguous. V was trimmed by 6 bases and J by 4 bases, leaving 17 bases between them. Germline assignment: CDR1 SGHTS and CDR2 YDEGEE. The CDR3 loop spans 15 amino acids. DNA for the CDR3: TGTGCCAGCATCTTATTCGCAGGTTGGAATCAGCCCCAGCATTTT. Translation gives CASILFAGWNQPQHF.

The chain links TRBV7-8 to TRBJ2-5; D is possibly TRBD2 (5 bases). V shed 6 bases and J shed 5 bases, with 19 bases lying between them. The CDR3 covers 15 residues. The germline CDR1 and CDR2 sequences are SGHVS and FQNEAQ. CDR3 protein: CASSLHGLQQETQYF. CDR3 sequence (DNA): TGTGCCAGCAGTTTACATGGACTCCAGCAGGAGACCCAGTACTTC.

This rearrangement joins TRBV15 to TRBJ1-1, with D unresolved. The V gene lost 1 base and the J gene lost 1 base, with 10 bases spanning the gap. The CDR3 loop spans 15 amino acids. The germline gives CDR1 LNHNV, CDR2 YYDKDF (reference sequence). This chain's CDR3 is CATSRVQAGNTEAFF. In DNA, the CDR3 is TGTGCCACCAGCAGAGTTCAAGCCGGGAACACTGAAGCTTTCTTT.